The rows below give T cell receptor beta chains drawn from one sample of a study of blood T cell repertoires in COVID-19. The method was immunoSEQ multiplex PCR; TCRdb's version includes in-frame clones alone and lacks a portion of them. The table has some 400,000 clones, 90% seen once; the top ten hold 6% to 7.5%. The material sequenced was peripheral blood. These receptors were collected from a man between 18 and 35 years old with active or convalescent COVID-19. Both conserved end residues are part of each CDR3. Each record gives: V gene, J gene, D gene, CDR3 length, clone size, CDR3 DNA, CDR3 protein. A D gene is named only where the DNA matches it firmly. Part of the rows lack a size; the others show once, few, many or a class for expanded clones.

>TRBV6-5|TRBJ1-2|TRBD1|14|once
TGTGCCAGCAGTTACACAGGGACAGGCTATGGCTACACCTTC
CASSYTGTGYGYTF
>TRBV5-6|TRBJ2-1|.|13|.
TGTGCCAGCAGCTTGCCCACCTACAATGAGCAGTTCTTC
CASSLPTYNEQFF
>TRBV7-9|TRBJ1-6|TRBD1|16|few
TGTGCCAGCAGGAGGGACAGCGAAGGTATCCATTCACCCCTCCACTTT
CASRRDSEGIHSPLHF
>TRBV6-1|TRBJ1-5|TRBD1|16|.
TGTGCCAGCAGTGGGGGACAGGGAGGGAGCAATCAGCCCCAGCATTTT
CASSGGQGGSNQPQHF
>TRBV28|TRBJ1-5|.|15|.
TGTGCCAGCAGTTTAAGGGGATTGAGCAATCAGCCCCAGCATTTT
CASSLRGLSNQPQHF
>TRBV11-1|TRBJ1-5|.|13|.
TGTGCCAGCAGCCAGGGGAGGGATCAGCCCCAGCATTTT
CASSQGRDQPQHF
>TRBV27|TRBJ2-1|TRBD2|16|once
TGTGCCAGCAGTTTGTCTAGCGGGACAACTTACAATGAGCAGTTCTTC
CASSLSSGTTYNEQFF
>TRBV6-2/TRBV6-3|TRBJ2-1|TRBD1|16|.
TGTGCCAGCAGTTCCGAAAGACAGGGTCCCTACAATGAGCAGTTCTTC
CASSSERQGPYNEQFF
>TRBV15|TRBJ1-2|.|18|once
TGTGCCACCAGTCCCGTGGGAGGGGTTCGGGTAGTCAACTATGGCTACACCTTC
CATSPVGGVRVVNYGYTF
>TRBV7-6|TRBJ1-3|.|15|.
TGTGCCAGCAGGAAGGACACCAGCTCTGGAAACACCATATATTTT
CASRKDTSSGNTIYF
>TRBV3-1/TRBV3-2|TRBJ2-3|.|15|.
TGTGCCAGCAGGCCAGGGCCTGTCGGGACAGATACGCAGTATTTT
CASRPGPVGTDTQYF
>TRBV6-5|TRBJ1-2|TRBD1|16|once
TGTGCCAGCAGTTACTCTCCAGACAGGGCGGGCGATGGCTACACCTTC
CASSYSPDRAGDGYTF
>TRBV7-2|TRBJ2-7|.|12|.
TGTGCCAGCAGCCCCAACTCCTACGAGCAGTACTTC
CASSPNSYEQYF
>TRBV6-5|TRBJ2-7|.|14|.
TGTGCCAGCCGCCGGGAGTATCAGCCCTACGAGCAGTACTTC
CASRREYQPYEQYF
>TRBV6-2/TRBV6-3|TRBJ2-7|TRBD2|17|once
TGTGCCAGCACCCCCCTGTGGACTAGCGGTCGTACCTACGAGCAGTACTTC
CASTPLWTSGRTYEQYF
>TRBV28|TRBJ1-6|.|15|few
TGTGCCAGCAGTCAAGGGGGGGCGGGAGATTCACCCCTCCACTTT
CASSQGGAGDSPLHF
>TRBV10-2|TRBJ1-1|TRBD1|17|few
TGCGCCAGCAGTGAGTCTCGGACAGGAAGACTGAACACTGAAGCTTTCTTT
CASSESRTGRLNTEAFF
>TRBV27|TRBJ1-5|.|14|.
TGTGCCAGCCGGGCGGACAATGCCAATCAGCCCCAGCATTTT
CASRADNANQPQHF
>TRBV15|TRBJ1-5|.|15|few
TGTGCCACCAGCAGAGATCCAGGGACTAATCAGCCCCAGCATTTT
CATSRDPGTNQPQHF
>TRBV5-5|TRBJ2-7|TRBD1|16|.
TGTGCCAGCAGCTTGGTGGGGACAGGGGGACCCTACGAGCAGTACTTC
CASSLVGTGGPYEQYF
>TRBV7-8|TRBJ2-3|TRBD1|14|.
TGTGCCAGCAGCCGAGGACAGGTCGGGGATACGCAGTATTTT
CASSRGQVGDTQYF
>TRBV28|TRBJ1-1|.|19|.
TGTGCCAGCAGTTTTGTAGTGGGGGCACCAACCACATGGAACACTGAAGCTTTCTTT
CASSFVVGAPTTWNTEAFF
>TRBV7-9|TRBJ2-1|TRBD2|19|few
TGTGCCAGCAGCCCCGTTTTGCCCAGCCCTAGCGGGAGCCTCAATGAGCAGTTCTTC
CASSPVLPSPSGSLNEQFF
>TRBV5-1|TRBJ2-2|.|15|.
TGCGCCAGCAGCTTATCGACAGGGAACACCGGGGAGCTGTTTTTT
CASSLSTGNTGELFF
>TRBV5-1|TRBJ1-1|.|15|.
TGCGCCAGCAGCTTGGTGACAGGAATGAACACTGAAGCTTTCTTT
CASSLVTGMNTEAFF
>TRBV29-1|TRBJ2-2|.|12|.
TGCAGCGTGCGAACAGGAACCGGGGAGCTGTTTTTT
CSVRTGTGELFF
>TRBV4-1|TRBJ1-1|.|17|.
TGCGCCAGCAGCCCACACCAAACCACAGGGTCCAACACTGAAGCTTTCTTT
CASSPHQTTGSNTEAFF
>TRBV11-3|TRBJ1-2|.|13|.
TGTGCCAGCAGCTTACAAGAGGGTGCTGGCTACACCTTC
CASSLQEGAGYTF
>TRBV19|TRBJ2-3|TRBD2|15|.
TGTGCCAGTACCGCCGGGACTAGAGGGGTAGATACGCAGTATTTT
CASTAGTRGVDTQYF
>TRBV7-9|TRBJ2-7|.|15|once
TGTGCCAGCAGCCCCCCGCAGGGCCAAAGGAACGAGCAGTACTTC
CASSPPQGQRNEQYF
>TRBV19|TRBJ2-7|.|14|.
TGTGCCAGTACTCCCAACCGCGGGTCGGGAGAGCAGTACTTC
CASTPNRGSGEQYF
>TRBV19|TRBJ1-5|TRBD1|16|.
TGTGCCAGTAGCCCTAAGAGGACAGGGGACAATCAGCCCCAGCATTTT
CASSPKRTGDNQPQHF
>TRBV5-1|TRBJ2-3|TRBD1|16|once
TGCGCCAGCAGCCCAGGACAGGGGGCCCACACAGATACGCAGTATTTT
CASSPGQGAHTDTQYF
>TRBV11-2|TRBJ2-3|.|16|.
TGTGCCAGCAGCTTAGAGACAGCCAAGGTTATGGATACGCAGTATTTT
CASSLETAKVMDTQYF
>TRBV28|TRBJ2-1|.|16|.
TGTGCCAGCAGGCCGCCAAGGGGCCTAACTTACAATGAGCAGTTCTTC
CASRPPRGLTYNEQFF
>TRBV18|TRBJ1-2|.|15|.
TGTGCCAGCTCACTACCGCGCTCTATAGACTATGGCTACACCTTC
CASSLPRSIDYGYTF